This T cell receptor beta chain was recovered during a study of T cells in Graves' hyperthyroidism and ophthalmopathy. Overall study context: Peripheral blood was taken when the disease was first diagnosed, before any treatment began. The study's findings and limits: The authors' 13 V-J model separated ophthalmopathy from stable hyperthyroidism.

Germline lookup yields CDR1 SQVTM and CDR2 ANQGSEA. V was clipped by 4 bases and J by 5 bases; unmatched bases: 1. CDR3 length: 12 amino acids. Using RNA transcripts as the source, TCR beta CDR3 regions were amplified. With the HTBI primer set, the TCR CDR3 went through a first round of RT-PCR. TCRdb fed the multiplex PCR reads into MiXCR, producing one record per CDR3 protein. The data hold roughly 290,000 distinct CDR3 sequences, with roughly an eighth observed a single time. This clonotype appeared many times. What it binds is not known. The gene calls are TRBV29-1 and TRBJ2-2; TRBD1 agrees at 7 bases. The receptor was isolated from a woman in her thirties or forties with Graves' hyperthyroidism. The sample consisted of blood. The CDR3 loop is CSVGRGTGELFF. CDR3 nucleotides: TGCAGCGTTGGCAGGGGGACCGGGGAGCTGTTTTTT.